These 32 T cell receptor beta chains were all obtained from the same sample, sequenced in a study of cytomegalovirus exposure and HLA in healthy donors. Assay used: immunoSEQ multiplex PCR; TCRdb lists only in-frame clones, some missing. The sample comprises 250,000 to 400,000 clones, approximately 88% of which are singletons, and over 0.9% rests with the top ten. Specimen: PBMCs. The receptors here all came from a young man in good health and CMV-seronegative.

CDR3 sequence (DNA): TGTGCCAGCTCACGACAGGGTGGACTCTCTGGAAACACCATATATTTT. Amino acids: CASSRQGGLSGNTIYF. V is TRBV18 and J is TRBJ1-3; 7 nucleotides line up with TRBD1. J was trimmed by 0 bases and V by 4 bases; bases with no gene match: 6. This CDR3 is 16 amino acids long. Germline V gives CDR1 KGHSH, CDR2 LQKENI.

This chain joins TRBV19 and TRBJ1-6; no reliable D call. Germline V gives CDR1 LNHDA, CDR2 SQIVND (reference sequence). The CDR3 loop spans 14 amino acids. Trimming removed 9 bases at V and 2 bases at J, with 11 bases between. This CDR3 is CARVNGAYNSPLHF. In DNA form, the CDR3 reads TGTGCCAGGGTCAACGGGGCCTATAATTCACCCCTCCACTTT.

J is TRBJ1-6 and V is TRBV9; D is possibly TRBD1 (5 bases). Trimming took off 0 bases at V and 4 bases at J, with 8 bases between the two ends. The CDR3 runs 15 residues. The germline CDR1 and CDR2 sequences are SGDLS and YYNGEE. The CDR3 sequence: CASSVAGDYNSPLHF. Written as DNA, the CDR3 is TGTGCCAGCAGCGTAGCGGGGGATTATAATTCACCCCTCCACTTT.

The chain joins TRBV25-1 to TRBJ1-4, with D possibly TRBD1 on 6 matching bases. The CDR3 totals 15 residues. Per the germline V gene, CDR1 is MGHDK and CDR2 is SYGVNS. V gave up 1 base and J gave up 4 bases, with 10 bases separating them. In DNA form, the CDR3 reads TGTGCCAGCAGTGAATTTCAGGGGCGTAATGAAAAACTGTTTTTT. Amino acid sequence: CASSEFQGRNEKLFF.

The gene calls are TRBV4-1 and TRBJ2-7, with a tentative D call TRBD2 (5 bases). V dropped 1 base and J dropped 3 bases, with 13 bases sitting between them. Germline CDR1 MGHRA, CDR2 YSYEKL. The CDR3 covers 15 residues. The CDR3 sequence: CASSQGTDSLYEQYF. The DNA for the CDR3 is TGCGCCAGCAGCCAAGGGACGGACTCTCTCTACGAGCAGTACTTC.

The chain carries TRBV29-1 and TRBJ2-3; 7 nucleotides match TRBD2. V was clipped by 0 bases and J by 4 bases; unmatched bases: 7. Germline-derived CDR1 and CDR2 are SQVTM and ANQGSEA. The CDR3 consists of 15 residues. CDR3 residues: CSVEDRGTTPDTQYF. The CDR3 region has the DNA TGCAGCGTTGAAGATCGGGGGACTACACCAGATACGCAGTATTTT.

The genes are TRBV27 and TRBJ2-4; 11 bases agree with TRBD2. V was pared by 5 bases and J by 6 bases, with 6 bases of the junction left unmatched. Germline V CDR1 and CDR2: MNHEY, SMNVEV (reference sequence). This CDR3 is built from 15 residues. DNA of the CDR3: TGTGCCAGCAGTAAGACTAGCGGGGTGGGAAACATTCAGTACTTC. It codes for CASSKTSGVGNIQYF.

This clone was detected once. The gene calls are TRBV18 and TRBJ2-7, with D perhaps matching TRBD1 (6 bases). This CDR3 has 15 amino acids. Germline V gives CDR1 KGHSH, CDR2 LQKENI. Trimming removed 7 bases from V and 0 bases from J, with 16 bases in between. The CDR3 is CASFSRKGDSYEQYF. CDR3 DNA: TGTGCCAGCTTTTCCCGGAAGGGGGACTCCTACGAGCAGTACTTC.

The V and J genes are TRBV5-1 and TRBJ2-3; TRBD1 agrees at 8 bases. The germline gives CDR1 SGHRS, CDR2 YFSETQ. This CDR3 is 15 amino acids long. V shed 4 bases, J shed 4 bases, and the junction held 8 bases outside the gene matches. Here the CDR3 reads CASSPQGAEADTQYF. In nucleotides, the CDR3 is TGCGCCAGCAGCCCTCAGGGGGCTGAAGCAGATACGCAGTATTTT.

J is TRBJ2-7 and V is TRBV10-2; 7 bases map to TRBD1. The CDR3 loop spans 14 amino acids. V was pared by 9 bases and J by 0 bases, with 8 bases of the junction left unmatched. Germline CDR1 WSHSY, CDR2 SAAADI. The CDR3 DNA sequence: TGCGCCAGTTCGGACAGGAGCCCCTCCTACGAGCAGTACTTC. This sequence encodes CASSDRSPSYEQYF.

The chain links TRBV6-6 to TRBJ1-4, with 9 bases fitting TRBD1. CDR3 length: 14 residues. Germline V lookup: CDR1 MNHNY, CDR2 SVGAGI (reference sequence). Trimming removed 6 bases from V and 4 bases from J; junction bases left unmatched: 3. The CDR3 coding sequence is TGTGCCAGCAGCGGACAGGGGCTTAATGAAAAACTGTTTTTT. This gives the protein CASSGQGLNEKLFF.

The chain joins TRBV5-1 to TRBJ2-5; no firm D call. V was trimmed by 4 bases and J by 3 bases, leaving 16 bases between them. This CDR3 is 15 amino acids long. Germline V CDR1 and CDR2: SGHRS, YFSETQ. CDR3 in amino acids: CASSMNLRQEETQYF. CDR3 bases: TGCGCCAGCAGCATGAATCTAAGACAAGAAGAGACCCAGTACTTC. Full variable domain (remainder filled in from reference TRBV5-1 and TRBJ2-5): KAGVTQTPRYLIKTRGQQVTLSCSPISGHRSVSWYQQTPGQGLQFLFEYFSETQRNKGNFPGRFSGRQFSNSRSEMNVSTLELGDSALYLCASSMNLRQEETQYFGPGTRLLVL.

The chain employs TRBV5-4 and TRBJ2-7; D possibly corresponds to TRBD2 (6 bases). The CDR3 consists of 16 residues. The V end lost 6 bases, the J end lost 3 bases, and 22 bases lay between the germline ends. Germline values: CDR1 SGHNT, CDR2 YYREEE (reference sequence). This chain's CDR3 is CASTQHRAGGGYEQYF. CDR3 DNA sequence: TGTGCCAGCACCCAACATAGAGCGGGCGGAGGCTACGAGCAGTACTTC.

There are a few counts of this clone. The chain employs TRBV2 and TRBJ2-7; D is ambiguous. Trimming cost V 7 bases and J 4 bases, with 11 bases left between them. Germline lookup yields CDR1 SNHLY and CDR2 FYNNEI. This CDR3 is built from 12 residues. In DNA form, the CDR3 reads TGTGCCAGCACACAGTCCAGATACGAGCAGTACTTC. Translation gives CASTQSRYEQYF.

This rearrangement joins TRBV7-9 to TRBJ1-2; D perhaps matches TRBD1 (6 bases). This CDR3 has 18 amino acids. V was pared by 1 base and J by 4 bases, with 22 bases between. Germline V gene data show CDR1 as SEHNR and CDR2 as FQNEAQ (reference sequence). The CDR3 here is CASSLEGEGALVGYGYTF. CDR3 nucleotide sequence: TGTGCCAGCAGCTTAGAGGGGGAGGGAGCTCTAGTCGGCTATGGCTACACCTTC. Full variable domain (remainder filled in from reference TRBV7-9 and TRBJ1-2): DTGVSQNPRHKITKRGQNVTFRCDPISEHNRLYWYRQTLGQGPEFLTYFQNEAQLEKSRLLSDRFSAERPKGSFSTLEIQRTEQGDSAMYLCASSLEGEGALVGYGYTFGSGTRLTVV.

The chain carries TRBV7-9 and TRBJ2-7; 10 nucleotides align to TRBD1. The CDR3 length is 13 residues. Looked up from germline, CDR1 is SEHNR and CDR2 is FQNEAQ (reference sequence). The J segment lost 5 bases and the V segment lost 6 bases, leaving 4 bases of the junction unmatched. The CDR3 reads CASRTGGGNEQYF. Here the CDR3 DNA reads TGTGCCAGCAGGACAGGGGGCGGGAACGAGCAGTACTTC.

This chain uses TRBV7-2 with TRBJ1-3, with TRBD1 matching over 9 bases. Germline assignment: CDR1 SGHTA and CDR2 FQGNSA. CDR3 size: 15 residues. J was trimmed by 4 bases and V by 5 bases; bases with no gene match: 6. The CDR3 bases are TGTGCCAGCAGCCGGCGGGACAGGGTGGGAAACACCATATATTTT. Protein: CASSRRDRVGNTIYF.

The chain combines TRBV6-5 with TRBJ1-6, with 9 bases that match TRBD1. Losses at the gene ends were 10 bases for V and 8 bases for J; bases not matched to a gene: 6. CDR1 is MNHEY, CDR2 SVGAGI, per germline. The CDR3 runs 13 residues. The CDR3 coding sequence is TGTGCCACCTCCCGGACAGGGGATTCACCCCTCCACTTT. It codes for CATSRTGDSPLHF.

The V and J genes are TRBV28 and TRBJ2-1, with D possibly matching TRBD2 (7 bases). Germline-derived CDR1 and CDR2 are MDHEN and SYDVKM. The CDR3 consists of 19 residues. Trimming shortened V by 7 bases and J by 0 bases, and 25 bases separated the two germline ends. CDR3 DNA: TGTGCCAGCACACTAGGGGGGGCTCCCTTCTATAGCTCCTACAATGAGCAGTTCTTC. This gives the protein CASTLGGAPFYSSYNEQFF.

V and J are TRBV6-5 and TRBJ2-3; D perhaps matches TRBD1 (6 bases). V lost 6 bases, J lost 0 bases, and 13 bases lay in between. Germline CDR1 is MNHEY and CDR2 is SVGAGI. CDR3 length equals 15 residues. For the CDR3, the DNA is TGTGCCAGCAGGTCAGGACAGTCTAGCACAGATACGCAGTATTTT. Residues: CASRSGQSSTDTQYF.

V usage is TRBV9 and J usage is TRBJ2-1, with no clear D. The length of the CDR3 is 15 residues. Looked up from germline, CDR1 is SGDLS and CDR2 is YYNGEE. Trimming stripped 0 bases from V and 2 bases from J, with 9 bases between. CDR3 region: CASSVARSPYNEQFF. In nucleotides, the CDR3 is TGTGCCAGCAGCGTAGCCAGGTCTCCCTACAATGAGCAGTTCTTC.

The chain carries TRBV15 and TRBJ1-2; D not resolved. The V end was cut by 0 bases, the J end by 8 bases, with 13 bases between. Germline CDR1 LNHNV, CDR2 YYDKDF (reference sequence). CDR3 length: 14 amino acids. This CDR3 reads CATSRDFFPAGYTF. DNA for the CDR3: TGTGCCACCAGCAGAGATTTTTTCCCCGCGGGCTACACCTTC. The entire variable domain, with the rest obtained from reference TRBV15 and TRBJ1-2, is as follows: DAMVIQNPRYQVTQFGKPVTLSCSQTLNHNVMYWYQQKSSQAPKLLFHYYDKDFNNEADTPDNFQSRRPNTSFCFLDIRSPGLGDTAMYLCATSRDFFPAGYTFGSGTRLTVV.

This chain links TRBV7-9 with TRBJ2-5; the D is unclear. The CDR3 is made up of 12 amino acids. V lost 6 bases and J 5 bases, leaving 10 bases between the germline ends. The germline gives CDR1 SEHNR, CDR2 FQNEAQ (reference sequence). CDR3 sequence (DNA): TGTGCCAGCAGTTCCGGTCGGGAGACCCAGTACTTC. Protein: CASSSGRETQYF. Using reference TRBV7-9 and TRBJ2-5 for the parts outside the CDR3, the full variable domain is DTGVSQNPRHKITKRGQNVTFRCDPISEHNRLYWYRQTLGQGPEFLTYFQNEAQLEKSRLLSDRFSAERPKGSFSTLEIQRTEQGDSAMYLCASSSGRETQYFGPGTRLLVL.

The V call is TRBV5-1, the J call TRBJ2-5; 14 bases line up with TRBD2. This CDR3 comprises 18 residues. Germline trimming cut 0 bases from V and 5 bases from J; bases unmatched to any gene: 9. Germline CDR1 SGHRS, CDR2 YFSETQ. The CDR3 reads CASSLEGLAGGLAETQYF. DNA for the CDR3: TGCGCCAGCAGCTTGGAAGGACTAGCGGGGGGTCTCGCGGAGACCCAGTACTTC.

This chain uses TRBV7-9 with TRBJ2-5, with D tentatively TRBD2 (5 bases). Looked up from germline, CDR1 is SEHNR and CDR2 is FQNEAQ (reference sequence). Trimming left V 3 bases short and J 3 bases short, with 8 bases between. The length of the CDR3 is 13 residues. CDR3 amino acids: CASSFPGKETQYF. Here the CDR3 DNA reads TGTGCCAGCAGCTTTCCGGGAAAAGAGACCCAGTACTTC.

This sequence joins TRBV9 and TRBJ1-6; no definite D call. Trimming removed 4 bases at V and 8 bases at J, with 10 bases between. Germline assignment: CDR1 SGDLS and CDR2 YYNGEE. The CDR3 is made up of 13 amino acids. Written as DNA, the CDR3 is TGTGCCAGCAGCCCCGCCCCGGATTCACCCCTCCACTTT. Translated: CASSPAPDSPLHF.

CDR3 sequence: CASSTGTEKETQYF. CDR3 sequence (DNA): TGCGCCAGCAGTACAGGGACGGAGAAAGAGACCCAGTACTTC. The chain joins TRBV10-1 to TRBJ2-5; D is perhaps TRBD1 (6 bases). CDR1 is WNHNN, CDR2 SYGVQD, per germline (reference sequence). This CDR3 region has 14 residues. V dropped 5 bases and J dropped 3 bases, with 13 bases sitting between them.

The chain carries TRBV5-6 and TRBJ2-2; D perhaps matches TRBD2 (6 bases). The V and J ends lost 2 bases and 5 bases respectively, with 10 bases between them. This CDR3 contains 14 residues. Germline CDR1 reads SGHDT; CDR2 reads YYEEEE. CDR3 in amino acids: CASSFRGKTGELFF. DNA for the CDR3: TGTGCCAGCAGCTTTCGGGGGAAGACCGGGGAGCTGTTTTTT. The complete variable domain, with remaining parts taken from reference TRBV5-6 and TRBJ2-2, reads DAGVTQSPTHLIKTRGQQVTLRCSPKSGHDTVSWYQQALGQGPQFIFQYYEEEERQRGNFPDRFSGHQFPNYSSELNVNALLLGDSALYLCASSFRGKTGELFFGEGSRLTVL.

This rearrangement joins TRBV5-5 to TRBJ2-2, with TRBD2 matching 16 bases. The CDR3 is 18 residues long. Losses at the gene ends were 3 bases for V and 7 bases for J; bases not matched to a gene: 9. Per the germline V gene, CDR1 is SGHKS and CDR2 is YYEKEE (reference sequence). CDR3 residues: CASSSTGTSGGGGGELFF. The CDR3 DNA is TGTGCCAGCAGCTCCACCGGGACTAGCGGGGGGGGTGGCGGGGAGCTGTTTTTT.

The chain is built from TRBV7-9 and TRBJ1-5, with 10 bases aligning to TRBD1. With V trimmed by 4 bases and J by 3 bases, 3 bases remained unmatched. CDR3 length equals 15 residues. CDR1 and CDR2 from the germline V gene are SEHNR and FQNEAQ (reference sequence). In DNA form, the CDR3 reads TGTGCCAGCAGCTGGGGGACAGGGGCCAATCAGCCCCAGCATTTT. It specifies CASSWGTGANQPQHF.

CDR3 in DNA: TGTGCCACCAGCAGAGAATCAGGACGGGAAAATGAGCAGTTCTTC. It yields the protein CATSRESGRENEQFF. V and J are TRBV15 and TRBJ2-1; perhaps TRBD2 as D (5 bases). CDR3 size: 15 residues. With 0 bases removed from V and 7 bases from J, the gap between germline ends came to 13 bases. Germline V gene sequence: CDR1 LNHNV, CDR2 YYDKDF (reference sequence).

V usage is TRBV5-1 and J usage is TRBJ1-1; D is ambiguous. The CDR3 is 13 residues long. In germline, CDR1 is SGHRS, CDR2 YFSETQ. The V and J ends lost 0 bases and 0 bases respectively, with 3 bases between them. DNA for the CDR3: TGCGCCAGCAGCTTGGTATTGAACACTGAAGCTTTCTTT. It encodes CASSLVLNTEAFF.